The entry below describes one T cell receptor beta chain. Its antigen remains unidentified. Evenly divided among several immunoSEQ plates was the genomic DNA of each subset. TCRdb's copy holds only in-frame clones and misses some; the assay was immunoSEQ multiplex PCR. The repertoire holds about 990,000 clones, about four fifths seen once, with 0.5% to 0.65% in the top ten. The sample is drawn from a study of shared clonotypes between healthy human individuals. About the study: The study used three CD4 naive, three CD4 memory, two CD8 naive and one CD8 memory plate per donor. Study-wide results and limits: When compared with the clonotypes that were shared by all four sorted-subset donors, the non-shared clonotypes turned out to have lower generation probabilities.

J lost 5 bases, V lost 8 bases, and 12 bases had no gene match. This CDR3 has 14 residues. Germline-derived CDR1 and CDR2 are MDHEN and SYDVKM. CD45RA-negative memory and CD45RA+ naive subsets were split from the CD4+ cells. This chain uses TRBV28 with TRBJ2-7; 7 bases are a match to TRBD2. The clonotype was recovered from a man between 18 and 35 years old in good health. Some clones in this sample may be carry-over from other donors' samples. The material sequenced was memory CD4+ T cells from PBMCs. Subset of the sample: CD45RA-negative fraction. CDR3 loop: CASQRGGSKDEQYF. The CDR3 coding sequence is TGTGCCAGCCAGCGGGGCGGGAGTAAGGACGAGCAGTACTTC.